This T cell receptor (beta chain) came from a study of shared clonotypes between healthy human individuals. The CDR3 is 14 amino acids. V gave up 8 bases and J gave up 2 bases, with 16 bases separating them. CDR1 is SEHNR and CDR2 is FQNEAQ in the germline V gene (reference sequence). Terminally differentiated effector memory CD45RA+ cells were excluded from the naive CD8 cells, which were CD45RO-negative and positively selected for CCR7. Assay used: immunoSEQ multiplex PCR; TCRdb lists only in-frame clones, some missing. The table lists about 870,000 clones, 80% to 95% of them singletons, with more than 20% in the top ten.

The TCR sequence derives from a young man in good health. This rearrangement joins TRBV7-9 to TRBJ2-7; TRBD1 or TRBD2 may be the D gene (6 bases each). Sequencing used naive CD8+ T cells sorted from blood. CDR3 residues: CASSGGDPPYEQYF. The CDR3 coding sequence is TGTGCCAGCTCCGGGGGCGACCCACCCTACGAGCAGTACTTC.